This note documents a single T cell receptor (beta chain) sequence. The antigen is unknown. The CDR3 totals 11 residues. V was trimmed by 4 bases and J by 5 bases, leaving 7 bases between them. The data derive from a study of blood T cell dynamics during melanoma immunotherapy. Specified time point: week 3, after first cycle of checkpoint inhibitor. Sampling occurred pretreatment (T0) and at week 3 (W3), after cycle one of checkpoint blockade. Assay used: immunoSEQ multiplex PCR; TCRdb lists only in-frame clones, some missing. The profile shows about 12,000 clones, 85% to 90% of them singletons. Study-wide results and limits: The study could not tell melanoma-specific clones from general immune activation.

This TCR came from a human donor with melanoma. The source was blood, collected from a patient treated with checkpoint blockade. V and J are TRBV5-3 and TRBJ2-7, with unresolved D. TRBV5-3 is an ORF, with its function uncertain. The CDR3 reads CARSSVHEQYF. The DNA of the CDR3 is TGTGCCAGAAGCAGCGTCCACGAGCAGTACTTC.